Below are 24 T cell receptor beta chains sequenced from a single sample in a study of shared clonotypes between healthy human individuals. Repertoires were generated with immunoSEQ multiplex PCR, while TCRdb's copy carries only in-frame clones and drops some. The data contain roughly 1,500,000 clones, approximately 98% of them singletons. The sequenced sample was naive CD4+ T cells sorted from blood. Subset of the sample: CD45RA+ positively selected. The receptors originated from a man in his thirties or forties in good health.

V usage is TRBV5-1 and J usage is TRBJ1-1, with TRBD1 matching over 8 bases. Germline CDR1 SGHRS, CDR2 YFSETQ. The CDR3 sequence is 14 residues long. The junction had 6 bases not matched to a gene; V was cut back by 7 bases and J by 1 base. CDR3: CASRKTGANTEAFF. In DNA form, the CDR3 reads TGCGCCAGCCGAAAGACAGGGGCGAACACTGAAGCTTTCTTT.

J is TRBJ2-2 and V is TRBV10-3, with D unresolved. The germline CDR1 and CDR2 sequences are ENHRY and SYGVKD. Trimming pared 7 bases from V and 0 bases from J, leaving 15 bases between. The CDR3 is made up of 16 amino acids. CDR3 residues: CAITAHVDTNTGELFF. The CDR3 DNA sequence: TGTGCCATCACCGCCCACGTAGATACGAACACCGGGGAGCTGTTTTTT.

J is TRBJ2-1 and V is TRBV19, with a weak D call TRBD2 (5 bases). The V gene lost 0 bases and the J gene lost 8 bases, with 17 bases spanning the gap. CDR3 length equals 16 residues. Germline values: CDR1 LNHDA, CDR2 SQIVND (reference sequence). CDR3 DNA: TGTGCCAGTAGTATAGATTTCACTACTAGGACCCATGAGCAGTTCTTC. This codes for CASSIDFTTRTHEQFF. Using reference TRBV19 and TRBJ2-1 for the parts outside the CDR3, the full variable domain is DGGITQSPKYLFRKEGQNVTLSCEQNLNHDAMYWYRQDPGQGLRLIYYSQIVNDFQKGDIAEGYSVSREKKESFPLTVTSAQKNPTAFYLCASSIDFTTRTHEQFFGPGTRLTVL.

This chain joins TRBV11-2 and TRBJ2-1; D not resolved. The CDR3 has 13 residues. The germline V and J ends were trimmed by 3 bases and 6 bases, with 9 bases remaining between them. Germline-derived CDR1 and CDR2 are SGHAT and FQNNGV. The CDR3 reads CASSFVRRNEQFF. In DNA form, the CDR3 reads TGTGCCAGCAGCTTCGTCAGGCGCAATGAGCAGTTCTTC.

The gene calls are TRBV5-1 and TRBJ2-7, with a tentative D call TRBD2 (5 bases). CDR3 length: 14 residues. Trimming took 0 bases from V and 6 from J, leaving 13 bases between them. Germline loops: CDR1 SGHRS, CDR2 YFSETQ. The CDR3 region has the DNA TGCGCCAGCAGCTTGGCGGGGAAGGGTCTCGAGCAGTACTTC. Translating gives CASSLAGKGLEQYF.

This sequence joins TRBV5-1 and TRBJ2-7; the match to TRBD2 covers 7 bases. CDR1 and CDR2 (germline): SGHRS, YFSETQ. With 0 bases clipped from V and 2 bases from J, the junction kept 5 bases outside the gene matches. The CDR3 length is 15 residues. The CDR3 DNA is TGCGCCAGCAGCTTGGGGTCGGGAGGTACCTACGAGCAGTACTTC. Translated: CASSLGSGGTYEQYF.

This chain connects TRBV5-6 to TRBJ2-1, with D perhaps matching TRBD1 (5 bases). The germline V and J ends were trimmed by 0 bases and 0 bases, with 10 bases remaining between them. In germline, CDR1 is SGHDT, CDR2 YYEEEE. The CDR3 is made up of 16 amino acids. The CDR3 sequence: CASSLVDTSSYNEQFF. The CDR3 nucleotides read TGTGCCAGCAGCTTGGTGGACACGAGCTCCTACAATGAGCAGTTCTTC.

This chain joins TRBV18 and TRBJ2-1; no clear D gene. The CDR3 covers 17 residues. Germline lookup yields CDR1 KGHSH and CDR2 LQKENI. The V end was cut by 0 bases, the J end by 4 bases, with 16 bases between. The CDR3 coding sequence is TGTGCCAGCTCACCACCTCCTAGGGCACAACTATACAATGAGCAGTTCTTC. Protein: CASSPPPRAQLYNEQFF. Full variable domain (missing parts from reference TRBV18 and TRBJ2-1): NAGVMQNPRHLVRRRGQEARLRCSPMKGHSHVYWYRQLPEEGLKFMVYLQKENIIDESGMPKERFSAEFPKEGPSILRIQQVVRGDSAAYFCASSPPPRAQLYNEQFFGPGTRLTVL.

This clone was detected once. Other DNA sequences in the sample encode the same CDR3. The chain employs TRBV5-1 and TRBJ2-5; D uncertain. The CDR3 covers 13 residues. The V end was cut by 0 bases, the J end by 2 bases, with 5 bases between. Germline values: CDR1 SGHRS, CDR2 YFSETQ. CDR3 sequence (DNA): TGCGCCAGCAGCTTGGGTGTGCAAGAGACCCAGTACTTC. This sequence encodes CASSLGVQETQYF.

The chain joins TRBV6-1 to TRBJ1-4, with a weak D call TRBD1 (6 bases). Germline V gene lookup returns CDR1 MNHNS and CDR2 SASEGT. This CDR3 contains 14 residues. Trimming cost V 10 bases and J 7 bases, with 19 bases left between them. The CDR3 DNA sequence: TGTGCCATCACACCCGGGGGGGGGCCTGAAAAACTGTTTTTT. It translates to CAITPGGGPEKLFF.

This CDR3 reads CASSSSVASGYNEQFF. The CDR3 bases are TGTGCCAGCAGCTCAAGTGTTGCTAGCGGCTACAATGAGCAGTTCTTC. This chain uses TRBV7-2 with TRBJ2-1, with 7 bases matching TRBD2. The V gene end was trimmed by 4 bases and the J gene end by 3 bases; junction bases not matched to a gene: 9. Germline V gene lookup returns CDR1 SGHTA and CDR2 FQGNSA. The length of the CDR3 is 16 residues. The whole variable domain, remainder taken from reference TRBV7-2 and TRBJ2-1, is GAGVSQSPSNKVTEKGKDVELRCDPISGHTALYWYRQSLGQGLEFLIYFQGNSAPDKSGLPSDRFSAERTGGSVSTLTIQRTQQEDSAVYLCASSSSVASGYNEQFFGPGTRLTVL.

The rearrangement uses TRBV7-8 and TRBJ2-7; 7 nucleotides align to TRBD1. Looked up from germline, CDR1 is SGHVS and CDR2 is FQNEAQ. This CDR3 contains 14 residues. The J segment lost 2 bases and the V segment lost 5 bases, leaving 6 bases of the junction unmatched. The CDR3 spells CASSPGQVTYEQYF. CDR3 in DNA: TGTGCCAGCAGCCCAGGACAGGTTACCTACGAGCAGTACTTC.

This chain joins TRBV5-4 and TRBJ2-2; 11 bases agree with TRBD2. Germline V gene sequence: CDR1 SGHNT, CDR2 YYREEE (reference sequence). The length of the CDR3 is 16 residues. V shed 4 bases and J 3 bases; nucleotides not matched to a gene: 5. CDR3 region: CASSKLAGDHTGELFF. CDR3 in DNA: TGTGCCAGCAGCAAACTAGCGGGAGACCACACCGGGGAGCTGTTTTTT.

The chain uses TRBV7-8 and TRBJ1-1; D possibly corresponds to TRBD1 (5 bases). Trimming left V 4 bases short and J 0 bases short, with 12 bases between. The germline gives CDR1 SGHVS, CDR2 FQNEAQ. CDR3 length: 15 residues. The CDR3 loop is CASSSRWGVNTEAFF. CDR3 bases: TGTGCCAGCAGCTCCCGGTGGGGGGTGAACACTGAAGCTTTCTTT.

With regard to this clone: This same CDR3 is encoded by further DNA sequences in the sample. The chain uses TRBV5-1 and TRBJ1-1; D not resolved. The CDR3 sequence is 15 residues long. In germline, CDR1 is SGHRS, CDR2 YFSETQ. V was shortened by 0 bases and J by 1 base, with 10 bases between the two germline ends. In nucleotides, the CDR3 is TGCGCCAGCAGCTTGGCCTGGGCCGGGAACACTGAAGCTTTCTTT. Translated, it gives CASSLAWAGNTEAFF. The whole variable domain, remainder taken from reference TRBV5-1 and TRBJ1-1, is KAGVTQTPRYLIKTRGQQVTLSCSPISGHRSVSWYQQTPGQGLQFLFEYFSETQRNKGNFPGRFSGRQFSNSRSEMNVSTLELGDSALYLCASSLAWAGNTEAFFGQGTRLTVV.

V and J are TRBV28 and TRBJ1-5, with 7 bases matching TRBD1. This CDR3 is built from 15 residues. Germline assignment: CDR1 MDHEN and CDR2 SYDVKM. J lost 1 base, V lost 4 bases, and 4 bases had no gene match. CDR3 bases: TGTGCCAGCAGTTCTGACAGGGTGAGCAATCAGCCCCAGCATTTT. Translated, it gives CASSSDRVSNQPQHF.

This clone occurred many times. The CDR3 loop reads CASSPTSALPFSGANVLTF. CDR3 DNA sequence: TGTGCCAGCAGCCCAACTAGCGCCCTCCCGTTCTCTGGGGCCAACGTCCTGACTTTC. This chain connects TRBV13 to TRBJ2-6; 7 bases map to TRBD2. Germline V gene data show CDR1 as PRHDT and CDR2 as FYEKMQ (reference sequence). This CDR3 contains 19 residues. With 5 bases clipped from V and 0 bases from J, the junction kept 13 bases outside the gene matches.

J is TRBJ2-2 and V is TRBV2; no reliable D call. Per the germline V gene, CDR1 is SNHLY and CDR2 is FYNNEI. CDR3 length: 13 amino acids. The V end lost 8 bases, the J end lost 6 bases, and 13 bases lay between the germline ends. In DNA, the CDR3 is TGTGCCAGCCTATCCTTAGGGTCCGGGGAGCTGTTTTTT. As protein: CASLSLGSGELFF.

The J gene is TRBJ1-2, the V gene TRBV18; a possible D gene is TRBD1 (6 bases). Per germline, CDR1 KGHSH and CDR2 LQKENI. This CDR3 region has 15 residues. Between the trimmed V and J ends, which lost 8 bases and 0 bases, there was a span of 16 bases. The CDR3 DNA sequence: TGTGCCAGCGCCGAAATACAGGGATCTAACTATGGCTACACCTTC. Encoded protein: CASAEIQGSNYGYTF.

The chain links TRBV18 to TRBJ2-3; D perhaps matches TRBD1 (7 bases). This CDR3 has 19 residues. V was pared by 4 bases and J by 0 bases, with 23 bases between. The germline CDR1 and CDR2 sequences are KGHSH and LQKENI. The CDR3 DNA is TGTGCCAGCTCACGGTTGCCCCAGGGGGGCTCCTCTAGCACAGATACGCAGTATTTT. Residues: CASSRLPQGGSSSTDTQYF.

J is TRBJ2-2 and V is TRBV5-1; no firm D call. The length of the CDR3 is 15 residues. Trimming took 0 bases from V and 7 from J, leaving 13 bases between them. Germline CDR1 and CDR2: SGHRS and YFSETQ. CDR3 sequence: CASSLVTGYVGELFF. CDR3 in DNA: TGCGCCAGCAGCTTGGTAACCGGGTATGTCGGGGAGCTGTTTTTT. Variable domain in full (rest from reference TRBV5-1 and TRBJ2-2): KAGVTQTPRYLIKTRGQQVTLSCSPISGHRSVSWYQQTPGQGLQFLFEYFSETQRNKGNFPGRFSGRQFSNSRSEMNVSTLELGDSALYLCASSLVTGYVGELFFGEGSRLTVL.

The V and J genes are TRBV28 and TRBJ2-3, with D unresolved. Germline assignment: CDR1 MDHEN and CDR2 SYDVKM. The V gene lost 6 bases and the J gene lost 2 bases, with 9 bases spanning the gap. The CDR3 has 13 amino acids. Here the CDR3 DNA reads TGTGCCAGCAGAGAAACAAACACAGATACGCAGTATTTT. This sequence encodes CASRETNTDTQYF.

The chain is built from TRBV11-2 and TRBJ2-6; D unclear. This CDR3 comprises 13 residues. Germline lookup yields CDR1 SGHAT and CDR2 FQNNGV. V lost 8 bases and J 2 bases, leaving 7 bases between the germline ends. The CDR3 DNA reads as TGTGCCAGCGAGAAAACTGGGGCCAACGTCCTGACTTTC. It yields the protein CASEKTGANVLTF.

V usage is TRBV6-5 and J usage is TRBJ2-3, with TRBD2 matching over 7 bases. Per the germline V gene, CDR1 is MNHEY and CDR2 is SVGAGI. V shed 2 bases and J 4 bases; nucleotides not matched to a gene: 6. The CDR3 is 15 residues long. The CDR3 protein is CASSYRREFPDTQYF. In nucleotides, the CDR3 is TGTGCCAGCAGTTACCGGCGGGAGTTCCCAGATACGCAGTATTTT.